The rows below give T cell receptor beta chains drawn from one sample of a study of spatial heterogeneity in lung cancer. One entry per CDR3 protein, called by TCRdb with MiXCR from the 5' RACE reads. In the table there are about 70,000 distinct CDR3 sequences, around 8.9% of which are singletons. The source material was PBMCs, sampled at follow-up. These TCRs come from a female donor with early-stage non-small cell lung cancer. CDR3s include the opening cysteine and the closing phenylalanine or tryptophan. D genes are given only for firm matches.

v_call	j_call	d_call	cdr3_aa
TRBV12-3/TRBV12-4	TRBJ2-7	TRBD1	CASSLGVGQGPYEQYF
TRBV10-2	TRBJ1-1	NA	CASSEWGRRGTEAFF
TRBV7-8	TRBJ2-5	NA	CASSLEAQETQYF
TRBV7-9	TRBJ1-1	NA	CASSLVEGTEAFF
TRBV7-9	TRBJ1-5	NA	CASSLILGGRDQPQHF
TRBV5-1	TRBJ1-4	TRBD1	CASSLGQSYEKLFF
TRBV7-8	TRBJ2-1	NA	CASSPSPVPNEQFF
TRBV11-2	TRBJ2-2	NA	CASSLEAGELFF
TRBV7-9	TRBJ1-6	NA	CASSFTNSPLHF
TRBV10-3	TRBJ2-5	NA	CAISEAMETQYF
TRBV5-5	TRBJ2-7	TRBD1	CASSLDREQYF
TRBV5-1	TRBJ2-1	NA	CASSPGDDGVDEQFF
TRBV7-3	TRBJ1-2	TRBD1	CASSPGQVGGYTF
TRBV3-1	TRBJ1-1	NA	CASSRNFLEAFF
TRBV7-9	TRBJ2-1	NA	CASSLAGSENEQFF
TRBV19	TRBJ2-2	NA	CASSILKRTNTGELFF
TRBV7-9	TRBJ1-2	NA	CASSLVIFQPRGYTF
TRBV29-1	TRBJ2-7	NA	CSVYDDRSSYEQYF
TRBV6-1	TRBJ1-1	NA	CASSEEGLTEAFF
TRBV18	TRBJ2-2	NA	CASSPLGQYTGELFF
TRBV20-1	TRBJ2-7	NA	CSAGGEGREQYF
TRBV28	TRBJ2-7	NA	CASSLPLRRYEQYF
TRBV11-3	TRBJ2-1	TRBD2	CASSAGDRYNEQFF
TRBV6-6	TRBJ1-5	NA	CAGQGGSGTDRGPQHF
TRBV11-3	TRBJ2-1	NA	CASSLGLINEQFF
TRBV6-5	TRBJ1-5	NA	CASSYDRSIQHF
TRBV3-1	TRBJ1-2	NA	CASSQVDQEGGYTF